This is a list of T cell receptor beta chains from one sample in a study of shared clonotypes between healthy human individuals. The protocol was immunoSEQ multiplex PCR, while the TCRdb copy is restricted to in-frame clones and leaves out a portion. The sample yields a few hundred thousand clones, around 95% seen once. Source material: naive CD8+ T cells sorted from blood. Source of these receptors: a woman younger than 45 in good health. The CDR3 runs from the conserved cysteine through the conserved F or W. D genes are given only for firm matches. Expanded clones are given a class, and other clones once, few, many or no size at all.

v_gene	abundance	j_gene	d_gene	CDR3aa	CDR3nt
TRBV25-1	-	TRBJ1-1	-	CASSEMGENTEAFF	TGTGCCAGCAGTGAGATGGGGGAAAACACTGAAGCTTTCTTT
TRBV9	-	TRBJ1-3	-	CASSVGLSGNTIYF	TGTGCCAGCAGCGTAGGTCTATCTGGAAACACCATATATTTT
TRBV5-1	-	TRBJ2-7	-	CASSDTMDGDEQYF	TGCGCCAGCAGCGATACGATGGACGGGGACGAGCAGTACTTC
TRBV6-6	-	TRBJ2-1	-	CASSYPGNHNEQFF	TGTGCCAGCAGTTACCCCGGGAACCACAATGAGCAGTTCTTC
TRBV13	-	TRBJ2-3	TRBD2	CASSRLAGGPDTQYF	TGTGCAAGCAGCCGGCTAGCGGGAGGGCCCGATACGCAGTATTTT
TRBV15	-	TRBJ1-1	-	CATSSRTGNTEAFF	TGTGCCACCAGCTCCCGGACGGGGAACACTGAAGCTTTCTTT
TRBV19	few	TRBJ2-7	-	CASSADSLSYEQYF	TGTGCCAGTAGTGCGGACAGTCTCTCCTACGAGCAGTACTTC
TRBV6-6	-	TRBJ2-2	-	CASTLLGAGELFF	TGTGCCAGTACCCTCCTGGGGGCCGGGGAGCTGTTTTTT
TRBV19	-	TRBJ1-2	-	CASSPETGGYTF	TGTGCCAGTAGCCCTGAGACTGGCGGCTACACCTTC
TRBV2	-	TRBJ1-5	-	CASSEGQLNQPQHF	TGTGCCAGCAGTGAAGGACAACTCAATCAGCCCCAGCATTTT
TRBV30	-	TRBJ1-1	TRBD1	CAWSVVHRGQGRTTNTEAFF	TGTGCCTGGAGTGTTGTTCATCGCGGACAGGGGCGAACGACAAACACTGAAGCTTTCTTT
TRBV5-6	-	TRBJ2-5	-	CASSLRDLETQYF	TGTGCCAGCAGCTTGCGGGATTTGGAGACCCAGTACTTC
TRBV27	-	TRBJ2-2	-	CASRTSWGTGELFF	TGTGCCAGCAGAACTAGCTGGGGCACCGGGGAGCTGTTTTTT
TRBV7-9	-	TRBJ2-1	-	CASSPGGVNEQFF	TGTGCCAGCAGCCCAGGGGGGGTCAATGAGCAGTTCTTC
TRBV13	-	TRBJ2-3	-	CASSPHSSTDTQYF	TGTGCCAGCAGCCCTCACTCTAGCACAGATACGCAGTATTTT
TRBV7-9	-	TRBJ2-2	-	CASSNRLEGSGTGELFF	TGTGCCAGCAGCAACCGGCTCGAAGGGAGTGGCACCGGGGAGCTGTTTTTT
TRBV27	-	TRBJ1-3	-	CASSLRPLGTGNTIYF	TGTGCCAGCAGTTTACGCCCGTTAGGGACTGGAAACACCATATATTTT
TRBV27	once	TRBJ2-7	-	CASSLGSGVLYEQYF	TGTGCCAGCAGTTTAGGGTCCGGGGTACTCTACGAGCAGTACTTC
TRBV19	-	TRBJ1-1	TRBD1	CASSFLTGGQMNTEAFF	TGTGCCAGTAGCTTTCTTACAGGGGGCCAAATGAACACTGAAGCTTTCTTT
TRBV7-8	-	TRBJ1-5	-	CASSPRESNQPQHF	TGTGCCAGCAGCCCCAGGGAAAGCAATCAGCCCCAGCATTTT
TRBV29-1	-	TRBJ2-7	-	CSVDKDNSYEQYF	TGCAGCGTTGACAAGGATAACTCCTACGAGCAGTACTTC
TRBV5-6	-	TRBJ2-6	-	CASSLELKGANVLTF	TGTGCCAGCAGCTTGGAGCTAAAAGGGGCCAACGTCCTGACTTTC
TRBV19	-	TRBJ1-2	TRBD1	CASSPPPTGYNGYTF	TGTGCCAGTAGCCCGCCGCCGACAGGGTATAATGGCTACACCTTC
TRBV5-1	-	TRBJ2-7	TRBD2	CASSAEGTSGSYEQYF	TGCGCCAGCAGTGCAGAAGGGACTAGCGGCTCCTACGAGCAGTACTTC
TRBV27	-	TRBJ2-7	TRBD2	CASSPGLGLEQYF	TGTGCCAGCAGTCCAGGACTAGGCCTCGAGCAGTACTTC
TRBV7-8	-	TRBJ2-7	-	CASSLAGQSYEQYF	TGTGCCAGCAGCTTAGCAGGGCAGTCCTACGAGCAGTACTTC
TRBV6-5	-	TRBJ2-5	-	CASSSAGAVQETQYF	TGTGCCAGCAGTTCCGCAGGGGCAGTTCAAGAGACCCAGTACTTC
TRBV14	-	TRBJ1-1	-	CASSQDDFAEAFF	TGTGCCAGCAGCCAAGACGATTTCGCGGAAGCTTTCTTT
TRBV28	-	TRBJ2-1	-	CASRPYRVDSYNEQFF	TGTGCCAGCAGGCCCTATCGGGTCGACTCCTACAATGAGCAGTTCTTC
TRBV6-5	-	TRBJ2-4	TRBD2	CASGTYGKNIQYF	TGTGCTAGCGGGACCTATGGAAAAAACATTCAGTACTTC
TRBV7-9	once	TRBJ2-7	-	CASSWGAEQYF	TGTGCCAGCAGCTGGGGCGCCGAGCAGTACTTC
TRBV7-2	-	TRBJ2-7	-	CASSPSSYEQYF	TGTGCCAGCAGCCCAAGCTCCTACGAGCAGTACTTC
TRBV27	-	TRBJ1-2	-	CASSFNYGYTF	TGTGCCAGCAGTTTTAACTATGGCTACACCTTC
TRBV5-6	once	TRBJ2-3	-	CASSLWGTDTQYF	TGTGCCAGCAGCTTGTGGGGCACAGATACGCAGTATTTT
TRBV11-2	-	TRBJ2-1	-	CASSLARGSYNEQFF	TGTGCCAGCAGCTTAGCCAGAGGCTCCTACAATGAGCAGTTCTTC